This T cell receptor beta chain was sequenced for a study of blood T cell repertoires in COVID-19. Assay used: immunoSEQ multiplex PCR; TCRdb lists only in-frame clones, some missing. The sample includes approximately 38,000 clones, around 88% seen only once; the top ten take about 4.9%. Sequenced sample: peripheral blood. The receptor's source is a woman between 65 and 79 years old with active COVID-19.

DNA for the CDR3: TGTGCCAGCAGCTCCCGACAGGGGTCCTATGGCTACACCTTC. It specifies CASSSRQGSYGYTF. The rearrangement links TRBV11-3 to TRBJ1-2; 8 bases map to TRBD1. The CDR3 totals 14 residues. Germline V gene sequence: CDR1 SGHNT, CDR2 YENEEA. With V trimmed by 4 bases and J by 4 bases, 5 bases remained unmatched.